This T cell receptor beta chain was documented in a study of T cell responses to AZD1222 COVID-19 vaccine. Overall study results and limits: Donors in the cohort were predominantly white British and more often female, and clonal diversity was possibly underestimated. Nearly half of spike-specific TCRs reportedly target unmutated variant regions. Distributed over spike, vaccine-associated CD4 TCRs predominated at 160-218 and 743-854. Every sample of the repertoires postdated the peak T cell response.

Remarks on this clone: Its target is unknown.

The protocol was immunoSEQ multiplex PCR, while the TCRdb copy is restricted to in-frame clones and leaves out a portion. The data contain fewer than 150,000 clones, around 89% of them seen just once; the ten biggest clones take up 7.1%. The CDR3 has 17 residues. V lost 4 bases and J lost 5, with 21 bases in between. Germline V gene data show CDR1 as SGHDT and CDR2 as YYEEEE. The rearrangement uses TRBV5-6 and TRBJ1-4, with D unclear. The source of this sequence is an adult who received the AZD1222 COVID-19 vaccine. The sample consisted of peripheral blood, taken 28 days after the second AZD1222 dose. The CDR3 loop is CASSPGPRTSLNEKLFF. The CDR3 coding sequence is TGTGCCAGCAGCCCTGGCCCACGGACTAGCCTGAATGAAAAACTGTTTTTT. The complete variable domain, with remaining parts taken from reference TRBV5-6 and TRBJ1-4, reads DAGVTQSPTHLIKTRGQQVTLRCSPKSGHDTVSWYQQALGQGPQFIFQYYEEEERQRGNFPDRFSGHQFPNYSSELNVNALLLGDSALYLCASSPGPRTSLNEKLFFGSGTQLSVL.